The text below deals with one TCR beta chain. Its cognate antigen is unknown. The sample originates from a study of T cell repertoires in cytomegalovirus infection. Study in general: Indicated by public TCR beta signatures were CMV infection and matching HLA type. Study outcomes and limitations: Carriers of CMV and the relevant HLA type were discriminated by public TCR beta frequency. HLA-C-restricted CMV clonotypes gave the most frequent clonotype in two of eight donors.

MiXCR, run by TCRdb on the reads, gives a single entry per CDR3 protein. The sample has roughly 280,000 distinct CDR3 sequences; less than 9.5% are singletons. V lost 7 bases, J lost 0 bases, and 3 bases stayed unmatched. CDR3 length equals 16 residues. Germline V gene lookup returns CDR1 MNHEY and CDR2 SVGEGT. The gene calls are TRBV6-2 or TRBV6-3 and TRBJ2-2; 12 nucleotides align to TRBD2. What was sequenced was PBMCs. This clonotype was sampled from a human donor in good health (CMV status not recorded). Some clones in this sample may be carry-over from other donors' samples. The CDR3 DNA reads TGTGCCAGCATCCGGACTAGCGGGGCGAACACCGGGGAGCTGTTTTTT. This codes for CASIRTSGANTGELFF.